This T cell receptor beta chain was recorded in a study of identical twins. The V end lost 6 bases, the J end lost 0 bases, and 8 bases lay between the germline ends. The germline V gene has CDR1 MNHEY and CDR2 SVGEGT. CDR3 size: 13 residues. Study observations and caveats: The models systematically underestimated how much out-of-frame TCR alpha was shared in monozygotic twins. For out-of-frame alpha sequences shared by twins, low generation probability was in excess.

This clonotype was detected ten times or more. Its specificity is not known. A single record per CDR3 protein comes from TCRdb applying MiXCR to the 5' RACE reads. This table has fewer than 250,000 distinct CDR3 sequences, approximately 7.8% appearing once. Separately, the same data were catalogued under a study of yellow fever vaccine responses in identical twins.

V and J are TRBV6-2 or TRBV6-3 and TRBJ1-1; D remains ambiguous. Sequences were obtained from CD8+ T cells sorted from blood. This sequence originates from a woman in her late teens or twenties in good health. The CDR3 DNA reads TGTGCCAGCAGGCGGACGGTGAACACTGAAGCTTTCTTT. Encoded protein: CASRRTVNTEAFF.